The 21 T cell receptor beta chains in this list originate from one sample, sequenced in a study of identical twins. In TCRdb, the 5' RACE reads were re-called with MiXCR into one record per CDR3 protein. The repertoire includes hundreds of thousands of distinct CDR3 sequences, roughly 12% of them detected once, and 1.5% to 2% sits in the top ten. The data also belong to a second study, concerning yellow fever vaccine responses in identical twins.

Source material: PBMCs. The receptors were gathered from a woman under 30 in good health.

The J gene is TRBJ2-7, the V gene TRBV12-3 or TRBV12-4; possible D gene TRBD2, 5 bases. The V end lost 5 bases, the J end lost 9 bases, and 14 bases lay between the germline ends. CDR3 length: 12 residues. The CDR3 DNA reads TGTGCCAGCAGTGCCGACGGGGTCGGGCAGTACTTC. Translated, it gives CASSADGVGQYF.

The rearrangement uses TRBV10-3 and TRBJ2-3, with 8 bases aligning to TRBD2. V was clipped by 3 bases and J by 3 bases; unmatched bases: 8. The CDR3 is made up of 16 amino acids. Germline-derived CDR1 and CDR2 are ENHRY and SYGVKD. CDR3 sequence: CAISDPGGGKTDTQYF. CDR3 nucleotide sequence: TGTGCCATCAGTGATCCGGGCGGGGGGAAGACAGATACGCAGTATTTT.

The rearrangement joins TRBV9 to TRBJ2-3, with TRBD2 matching 9 bases. CDR1 and CDR2 (germline): SGDLS, YYNGEE. V trimming: 3 bases; J trimming: 4 bases; junction bases outside the gene matches: 15. The CDR3 loop spans 18 amino acids. The CDR3 sequence: CASSAARGAGGVADTQYF. The DNA for the CDR3 is TGTGCCAGCAGCGCGGCCCGGGGAGCGGGAGGTGTCGCAGATACGCAGTATTTT. Full variable domain (remainder filled in from reference TRBV9 and TRBJ2-3): DSGVTQTPKHLITATGQRVTLRCSPRSGDLSVYWYQQSLDQGLQFLIQYYNGEERAKGNILERFSAQQFPDLHSELNLSSLELGDSALYFCASSAARGAGGVADTQYFGPGTRLTVL.

This clonotype was observed at least ten times. The chain joins TRBV6-5 to TRBJ2-1, with 9 nucleotides matching TRBD1. The CDR3 length is 15 residues. Germline assignment: CDR1 MNHEY and CDR2 SVGAGI. V shed 6 bases and J 4 bases; nucleotides not matched to a gene: 7. CDR3 bases: TGTGCCAGCAGATATACGGGACAGGGATACAATGAGCAGTTCTTC. Its translation: CASRYTGQGYNEQFF.

This clonotype has just a few counts. V is TRBV10-3 and J is TRBJ2-6; a possible D gene is TRBD1 (6 bases). Germline CDR1 and CDR2: ENHRY and SYGVKD. The CDR3 spans 16 residues. The V end lost 5 bases, the J end lost 0 bases, and 11 bases lay between the germline ends. The CDR3 is CAISHGQPSGANVLTF. The CDR3 DNA reads as TGTGCCATCAGTCACGGACAGCCCTCTGGGGCCAACGTCCTGACTTTC.

This clonotype was detected only a few times. V gene TRBV24-1 combines with J gene TRBJ1-2; a weak D match, TRBD1 (6 bases). CDR3 length: 12 residues. The V end was cut by 3 bases, the J end by 7 bases, with 8 bases between. Germline V gene sequence: CDR1 KGHDR, CDR2 SFDVKD. CDR3 in DNA: TGTGCCACCAGTGATCCGGACAGTGGCTACACCTTC. Translation: CATSDPDSGYTF.

This clonotype was observed a few times. The chain couples TRBV20-1 to TRBJ1-4; 8 positions agree with TRBD1. The V gene end was trimmed by 2 bases and the J gene end by 4 bases; junction bases not matched to a gene: 18. Germline CDR1 reads DFQATT; CDR2 reads SNEGSKA (reference sequence). The CDR3 spans 19 residues. The CDR3 sequence is CSARQLNFRGPGDNEKLFF. CDR3 sequence (DNA): TGCAGTGCTAGACAATTAAACTTCAGGGGGCCGGGGGATAATGAAAAACTGTTTTTT.

Points on this clonotype: A much larger clonotype is one base distant, so this may be a read error. This CDR3 reads CASTITDRVNVQFF. CDR3 in DNA: TGTGCCAGCACAATAACGGACAGGGTAAATGTGCAGTTCTTC. The chain carries TRBV12-3 or TRBV12-4 and TRBJ2-1; 8 nucleotides agree with TRBD1. This CDR3 is built from 14 residues.

This clonotype was recorded at least ten times. V gene TRBV6-2 or TRBV6-3 combines with J gene TRBJ2-1; 10 bases map to TRBD2. The CDR3 extends over 15 amino acids. The V segment lost 7 bases and the J segment 5 bases; nucleotides outside the gene matches: 8. Germline-derived CDR1 and CDR2 are MNHEY and SVGEGT. The CDR3 region is CASTSLAGGNNEQFF. CDR3 DNA: TGTGCCAGCACTTCCTTAGCGGGGGGTAACAATGAGCAGTTCTTC.

This clonotype came up many times. The chain links TRBV25-1 to TRBJ1-1; maybe TRBD1 (6 bases). Germline CDR1 and CDR2: MGHDK and SYGVNS. The CDR3 covers 11 residues. The V gene lost 6 bases and the J gene lost 7 bases, with 9 bases spanning the gap. The CDR3, as DNA: TGTGCCAGCAGAAAAGGGGGTGAAGCTTTCTTT. Its protein product is CASRKGGEAFF.

The rearrangement uses TRBV28 and TRBJ2-7, with D hard to call. The germline gives CDR1 MDHEN, CDR2 SYDVKM. Trimming took 6 bases from V and 0 from J, leaving 15 bases between them. The CDR3 runs 15 residues. CDR3 bases: TGTGCCAGCAGCCTCGGAGAAATTCGCTCCTACGAGCAGTACTTC. Amino acids: CASSLGEIRSYEQYF.

The chain carries TRBV20-1 and TRBJ1-1, with TRBD1 as a possible D gene (6 bases). The CDR3 has 13 amino acids. Germline CDR1 is DFQATT and CDR2 is SNEGSKA (reference sequence). V was cut by 7 bases and J by 0 bases, with 12 bases left in between. The CDR3 loop reads CSEHGQMNTEAFF. The CDR3 nucleotides are TGCAGTGAACACGGACAGATGAACACTGAAGCTTTCTTT.

This chain links TRBV5-1 with TRBJ2-2, with 9 bases matching TRBD1. Germline V CDR1 and CDR2: SGHRS, YFSETQ. The trim removed 3 bases at V and 5 bases at J, leaving 5 bases unmatched. The CDR3 loop spans 15 amino acids. The DNA of the CDR3 is TGCGCCAGCAGCTCCCAGACAGGGGGTACCGGGGAGCTGTTTTTT. Translation gives CASSSQTGGTGELFF.

The chain recombines TRBV7-2 with TRBJ1-1, with D perhaps matching TRBD1 (5 bases). Trimming took 5 bases from V and 1 from J, leaving 20 bases between them. CDR1 SGHTA and CDR2 FQGNSA come from the germline V gene. CDR3 length equals 17 residues. The CDR3 reads CASSQLRGSRSNTEAFF. The CDR3, as DNA: TGTGCCAGCAGCCAACTTAGGGGCTCCAGATCGAACACTGAAGCTTTCTTT.

This clonotype occurred a few times. The V and J genes are TRBV7-2 and TRBJ2-5; D is possibly TRBD2 (5 bases). The CDR3 totals 13 residues. Trimming cost V 3 bases and J 3 bases, with 8 bases left between them. Germline loops: CDR1 SGHTA, CDR2 FQGNSA. CDR3: CASSLSGKETQYF. Written as DNA, the CDR3 is TGTGCCAGCAGCTTGAGCGGAAAAGAGACCCAGTACTTC.

The chain combines TRBV20-1 with TRBJ1-2, with 9 positions matching TRBD1. V was pared by 0 bases and J by 2 bases, with 4 bases of the junction left unmatched. The CDR3 is 15 amino acids. Germline-derived CDR1 and CDR2 are DFQATT and SNEGSKA (reference sequence). The CDR3 protein is CSAREQGQGNYGYTF. The CDR3 nucleotides read TGCAGTGCTAGAGAACAGGGACAGGGAAACTATGGCTACACCTTC.

This chain joins TRBV11-2 and TRBJ2-5, with 8 bases matching TRBD1. Per the germline V gene, CDR1 is SGHAT and CDR2 is FQNNGV. V lost 5 bases, J lost 0 bases, and 8 bases stayed unmatched. The CDR3 is 16 amino acids. CDR3 DNA sequence: TGTGCCAGCAGCCTTACCCAGGGGGCGTACCAAGAGACCCAGTACTTC. Its translation is CASSLTQGAYQETQYF.

The CDR3: CASSRETAAKNIQYF. The CDR3 DNA is TGCGCCAGCAGCCGTGAGACAGCTGCCAAAAACATTCAGTACTTC. The V call is TRBV5-1, the J call TRBJ2-4, with D tentatively TRBD1 (5 bases). Germline CDR1 reads SGHRS; CDR2 reads YFSETQ. V lost 4 bases and J lost 1, with 12 bases in between. The CDR3 totals 15 residues.

The chain uses TRBV5-1 and TRBJ2-2, with 8 bases identical to TRBD1. The CDR3 is 16 amino acids. Germline V gene lookup returns CDR1 SGHRS and CDR2 YFSETQ. V was clipped by 4 bases and J by 3 bases; unmatched bases: 8. CDR3 sequence: CASSLMDRVDTGELFF. CDR3 coding DNA: TGCGCCAGCAGCCTGATGGACAGGGTTGACACCGGGGAGCTGTTTTTT.

The V gene is TRBV6-1, the J gene TRBJ2-3; 11 nucleotides agree with TRBD2. This CDR3 spans 15 amino acids. The V and J ends lost 6 bases and 6 bases, in that order; junction bases with no gene match: 8. Looked up from germline, CDR1 is MNHNS and CDR2 is SASEGT. CDR3 DNA sequence: TGTGCCAGCAGCAAACTAGCGGGGGTGGGGGATACGCAGTATTTT. Amino acids: CASSKLAGVGDTQYF.

This clonotype was recorded at least ten times. The J gene is TRBJ2-3, the V gene TRBV12-3 or TRBV12-4; perhaps D is TRBD1 or TRBD2 (5 bases each). V lost 6 bases to trimming and J lost 1 base, with 14 bases between them. The CDR3 is 15 residues long. The CDR3 loop is CASSPILGGTDTQYF. In nucleotides, the CDR3 is TGTGCCAGCAGCCCTATTCTGGGGGGCACAGATACGCAGTATTTT.